This T cell receptor (beta chain) emerged from a study of cytomegalovirus exposure and HLA in healthy donors. A multiplex PCR was run with 60 Vbeta primers and 13 Jbeta primers. Assay: immunoSEQ multiplex PCR; the TCRdb copy retains only in-frame clones and omits some. Among about 67,000 clones listed, 65% to 70% were seen once. These donors, healthy bone marrow donors, were studied. Between the trimmed V and J ends, which lost 1 base and 2 bases, there was a span of 6 bases. CDR1 is SGHRS and CDR2 is YFSETQ in the germline V gene. The CDR3 loop spans 14 amino acids. Note on this clone: Its antigen is as yet unknown.

Study outcomes and limitations: The authors listed some 150 TCR beta chains as cytomegalovirus-associated. Presence/absence analyses took donor sequencing depth as roughly uniform.

Sequencing was performed on PBMCs. This chain uses TRBV5-1 with TRBJ2-2; D is undetermined. The TCR comes from a woman aged 25 to 39 in good health and CMV-seronegative. CDR3 nucleotide sequence: TGCGCCAGCAGCTTGAGCCCAAACACCGGGGAGCTGTTTTTT. Translated: CASSLSPNTGELFF.